This TCR beta chain was obtained from a study of cytomegalovirus exposure and HLA in healthy donors. In the case of this clone: Antigen specificity is unknown.

The junction had 3 bases not matched to a gene; V was cut back by 1 base and J by 8 bases. Germline V CDR1 and CDR2: MDHEN, SYDVKM. The CDR3 spans 13 residues. Notes on the study in general: Certain indistinguishable V segments, among them TRBV6-2 and TRBV6-3, were excluded. In vitro assays verified that three CMV-associated chains recognized CMV antigens specifically. Rarity characterized most TCR sequences, yet some public TCRs appeared in many donors. Association of a missense DCLRE1C variant with TCR beta V- and J-gene trimming was reported in a later analysis.

PCR involved 60 Vbeta and 13 Jbeta primers. The protocol was immunoSEQ multiplex PCR, while the TCRdb copy is restricted to in-frame clones and leaves out a portion. The sample includes some 130,000 clones, 65% to 80% of them seen just once. The sequence derives from a male donor in good health and CMV-seropositive. Source material: PBMCs. V gene TRBV28 combines with J gene TRBJ1-2, with 8 bases identical to TRBD1. CDR3 sequence (DNA): TGTGCCAGCAGTTTATTGGACAGGGAGGGCTACACCTTC. It codes for CASSLLDREGYTF.